This paragraph covers one T cell receptor beta chain sequence. The target antigen is unknown. This record belongs to a study of human T cells and chemical hapten exposure. At the level of the study: Diphenylcyclopropenone was applied weekly to patients' scalps across the approximately 25-week study.

Findings and limits, study-wide: Expanded TCRs formed significantly more large CDR3 similarity clusters than controls.

Deletions cut 1 base from V and 4 bases from J, with 14 bases between. The CDR3 is 16 residues long. Germline V gene lookup returns CDR1 GTSNPN and CDR2 SVGIG (reference sequence). Stated time point: patch test 2, 6 weeks after DPC sensitization. Treatment in this sample: therapeutic diphenylcyclopropenone sensitization with weekly scalp DPC. MiXCR, applied by TCRdb to the RACE reads, yields one record per CDR3 protein. The repertoire holds approximately 92,000 distinct CDR3 sequences, with about 10% as singletons. The chain couples TRBV30 to TRBJ2-6, with D perhaps matching TRBD2 (5 bases). Sequenced material: whole blood, taken in connection with sensitization to the hapten diphenylcyclopropenone (DPC). The clonotype comes from a woman in her 40s with alopecia areata. Some clones in this sample may be carry-over from other donors' samples. The CDR3, as DNA: TGTGCCTGGAGTGGTCTCGGGATAACCGGGGCCAACGTCCTGACTTTC. It is translated as CAWSGLGITGANVLTF.